This T cell receptor (beta chain) was sequenced during a study of cytomegalovirus exposure and HLA in healthy donors. It was the approximately 120-subject validation cohort, separate from the roughly 700-subject first cohort, to which the donors belonged. The method was immunoSEQ multiplex PCR; TCRdb's version includes in-frame clones alone and lacks a portion of them. There are 200,000 or so clones in the sample; under 95% occur only once, and around 1.1% lies in the top ten. Germline-derived CDR1 and CDR2 are SGHTA and FQGNSA. Trimming pared 5 bases from V and 6 bases from J, leaving 14 bases between. There are 14 residues in the CDR3.

The clonotype originates from a young woman in good health and CMV-seronegative. Sequenced sample: PBMCs. J is TRBJ1-5 and V is TRBV7-2; maybe TRBD1 (6 bases). The CDR3: CASSPRGGSQPQHF. The CDR3 coding sequence is TGTGCCAGCAGCCCTCGGGGGGGCAGTCAGCCCCAGCATTTT.